The entry below describes one T cell receptor beta chain. From germline, CDR1 is SGHNT and CDR2 YYREEE (reference sequence). This CDR3 is built from 15 residues. The V end lost 0 bases, the J end lost 6 bases, and 15 bases lay between the germline ends. The entry originates in a study of blood T cell repertoires in COVID-19. Overall study context: Acute-phase and convalescent COVID-19 samples originated in the United States, Italy and Spain. Sources were T cells, B-cell-depleted T cells, or PBMCs; the material itself was cDNA or gDNA.

In the authors' methods: Amplification of reference gene primers was used by the study to estimate nucleated cell counts. The data were produced by immunoSEQ multiplex PCR, yet TCRdb's version contains in-frame clones alone and is incomplete. The V and J calls and clone size are taken from that table; D and trimming were inferred from the DNA. The sample carries roughly 15,000 clones, 80% to 90% recorded once. The chain is built from TRBV5-4 and TRBJ1-1, with unresolved D. The sequence came from a man aged 65 to 79 in a cohort sampled during active COVID-19. The sample comprised peripheral blood. CDR3 DNA: TGTGCCAGCAGCTTGGGTGCGGCTCCACGGGCTGAAGCTTTCTTT. Its translation is CASSLGAAPRAEAFF.